This T cell receptor beta chain is drawn from a study of T cells in Graves' hyperthyroidism and ophthalmopathy. The CDR3 runs to 14 residues. Germline values: CDR1 DFQATT, CDR2 SNEGSKA (reference sequence). Losses at the gene ends were 0 bases for V and 5 bases for J; bases not matched to a gene: 5. RNA transcripts served as the template for amplifying TCR beta CDR3 regions. TCR CDR3 underwent first-round RT-PCR with the HTBI primer set. TCRdb reprocessed the multiplex PCR reads with MiXCR, giving one entry per CDR3 protein. Among about 540,000 distinct CDR3 sequences, 46% were seen once, and the ten largest hold about 8.3%.

Sequencing used peripheral blood or thyroid tissue (not recorded which). The genes are TRBV20-1 and TRBJ2-7; TRBD2 agrees at 9 bases. This sequence was found in a woman between 18 and 30 years old with Graves' hyperthyroidism. The CDR3 sequence is CSAREAGGPNEQYF. As DNA, the CDR3 is TGCAGTGCTAGAGAGGCGGGAGGGCCTAACGAGCAGTACTTC.